The 8 T cell receptor beta chains below were found in one sample sequenced in a study of Tregs in tolerant kidney transplant recipients. The method was immunoSEQ multiplex PCR; TCRdb's version includes in-frame clones alone and lacks a portion of them. The sample shows 50,000 to 80,000 clones, 98% of them seen only once. The sample here was Tregs from blood, taken before the transplant. The receptors shown here come from a human donor who received a combined kidney and bone marrow transplant.

The V and J genes are TRBV5-1 and TRBJ2-1; TRBD2 aligns across 11 bases. With 4 bases clipped from V and 3 bases from J, the junction kept 3 bases outside the gene matches. The CDR3 sequence is 15 residues long. Germline V gene sequence: CDR1 SGHRS, CDR2 YFSETQ. This chain's CDR3 is CASSTGLAGYNEQFF. The DNA for the CDR3 is TGCGCCAGCAGCACCGGACTAGCGGGCTACAATGAGCAGTTCTTC.

This chain connects TRBV5-1 to TRBJ1-1; the match to TRBD1 covers 11 bases. Germline-derived CDR1 and CDR2 are SGHRS and YFSETQ. Trimming cost V 3 bases and J 6 bases; bases outside gene matches: 7. This CDR3 contains 15 residues. The CDR3 sequence is CASSSGTGGLAEAFF. In DNA form, the CDR3 reads TGCGCCAGCAGCTCCGGGACAGGGGGTTTGGCTGAAGCTTTCTTT. The full variable domain, completed using reference TRBV5-1 and TRBJ1-1, is KAGVTQTPRYLIKTRGQQVTLSCSPISGHRSVSWYQQTPGQGLQFLFEYFSETQRNKGNFPGRFSGRQFSNSRSEMNVSTLELGDSALYLCASSSGTGGLAEAFFGQGTRLTVV.

The chain carries TRBV5-1 and TRBJ2-3; D might be TRBD1 (5 bases). The V end was cut by 0 bases, the J end by 6 bases, with 14 bases between. Germline V gene data show CDR1 as SGHRS and CDR2 as YFSETQ. The CDR3 loop spans 15 amino acids. As DNA, the CDR3 is TGCGCCAGCAGCTTGGAGGGCAGGGCACAGGATACGCAGTATTTT. Protein product: CASSLEGRAQDTQYF.

The gene calls are TRBV5-4 and TRBJ1-2; 9 bases match TRBD1. The CDR3 totals 16 residues. The germline V gene encodes CDR1 SGHNT and CDR2 YYREEE (reference sequence). With 2 bases clipped from V and 7 bases from J, the junction kept 12 bases outside the gene matches. The CDR3 spells CASSFPKDRGRSGYTF. The CDR3 DNA follows: TGTGCCAGCAGCTTTCCTAAGGACAGGGGCAGGAGTGGCTACACCTTC.

The chain combines TRBV6-1 with TRBJ2-3; D call uncertain. The CDR3 length is 13 residues. Trimming removed 7 bases from V and 4 bases from J, with 12 bases in between. Germline CDR1 and CDR2: MNHNS and SASEGT. CDR3: CASKRVGPDTQYF. In DNA, the CDR3 is TGTGCCAGCAAAAGAGTGGGCCCAGATACGCAGTATTTT.

The rearrangement joins TRBV6-5 to TRBJ2-6, with D hard to call. This CDR3 region has 14 residues. Germline V gives CDR1 MNHEY, CDR2 SVGAGI. With 6 bases removed from V and 0 bases from J, the gap between germline ends came to 6 bases. The CDR3 sequence is CASSSYSGANVLTF. CDR3 bases: TGTGCCAGCAGCTCTTACTCTGGGGCCAACGTCCTGACTTTC.

This clone was observed once. The chain carries TRBV5-1 and TRBJ1-1; tentative D call: TRBD1 (5 bases). The germline gives CDR1 SGHRS, CDR2 YFSETQ. CDR3 length: 14 amino acids. Trimming took 1 base from V and 1 from J, leaving 8 bases between them. The CDR3 nucleotides read TGCGCCAGCAGCTTGCAGACAGAGAACACTGAAGCTTTCTTT. Protein product: CASSLQTENTEAFF.

The chain carries TRBV5-1 and TRBJ2-6; possible D gene TRBD1, 6 bases. Germline V CDR1 and CDR2: SGHRS, YFSETQ. The CDR3 consists of 16 residues. V lost 6 bases to trimming and J lost 0 bases, with 13 bases between them. CDR3 sequence reads: CASTPGHFSGANVLTF. CDR3 nucleotides: TGCGCCAGCACCCCGGGACACTTCTCTGGGGCCAACGTCCTGACTTTC.